This T cell receptor (beta chain) was documented in a study of chemoradiotherapy in HPV16-positive cancers. The CDR3 runs to 14 residues. Germline CDR1 is SGHNT and CDR2 is YYREEE (reference sequence). Trimming removed 3 bases at V and 5 bases at J, with 14 bases between. To note about this clone: Its antigen is unidentified.

Sequenced by immunoSEQ multiplex PCR; TCRdb stores in-frame clones only, minus some. The sample holds about 27,000 clones, about 94% seen once. Samples were taken several times over chemoradiotherapy. Study-level findings and limits: Functional assays defining HPV-specific T cells used only a couple of HPV16-positive patients. During treatment, candidate HPV-specific clones and E7-related motifs expanded in tumor.

This TCR derives from a human donor with HPV-associated anogenital cancer. This chain uses TRBV5-4 with TRBJ1-1; D is possibly TRBD1 (5 bases). The sample in question was blood, obtained from a patient who underwent chemoradiotherapy. CDR3 sequence: CASSSQGDVTEAFF. The CDR3 coding sequence is TGTGCCAGCAGCTCCCAGGGTGATGTGACTGAAGCTTTCTTT.